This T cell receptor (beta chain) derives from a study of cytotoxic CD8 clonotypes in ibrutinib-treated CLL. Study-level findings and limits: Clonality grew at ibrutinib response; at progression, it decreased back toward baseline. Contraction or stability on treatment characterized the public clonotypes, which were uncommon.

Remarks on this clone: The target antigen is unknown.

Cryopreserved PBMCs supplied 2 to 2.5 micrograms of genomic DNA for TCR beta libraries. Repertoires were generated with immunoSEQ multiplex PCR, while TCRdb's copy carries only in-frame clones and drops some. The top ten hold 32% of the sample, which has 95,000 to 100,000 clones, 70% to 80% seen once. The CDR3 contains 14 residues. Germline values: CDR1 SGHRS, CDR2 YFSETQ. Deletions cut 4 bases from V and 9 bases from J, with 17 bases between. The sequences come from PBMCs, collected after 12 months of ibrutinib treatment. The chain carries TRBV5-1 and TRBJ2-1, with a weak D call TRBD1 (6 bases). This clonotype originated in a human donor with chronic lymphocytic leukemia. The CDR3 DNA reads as TGCGCCAGCAGCCTCTTTATTGGGGGCGGTGAGCAGTTCTTC. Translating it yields CASSLFIGGGEQFF.